The entry below gives a single T cell receptor (beta chain) sequence along with its context. The data originate from a study of molecular identifiers for immune sequencing clone quantification. CDR1 and CDR2 (germline): ENHRY, SYGVKD. The V gene end was trimmed by 2 bases and the J gene end by 10 bases; junction bases not matched to a gene: 7. The CDR3 is made up of 14 amino acids. A single record per CDR3 protein comes from TCRdb applying MiXCR to the PCR reads. The sample comprises roughly 320,000 distinct CDR3 sequences, over 20% of which are singletons, and roughly 0.8% rests with the top ten. What was sequenced was naive CD8+ T cells from blood, with Jurkat cell RNA spiked in. Specified subset: FACS-sorted CD8+CD4-CCR7+CD45RA+ naive T cells. The clonotype originates from a human donor in good health. Some libraries in this study had Jurkat cell RNA spiked in. This rearrangement joins TRBV10-3 to TRBJ2-1; 8 positions match TRBD2. In nucleotides, the CDR3 is TGTGCCATCAGTGAGCGGGAGGGCTTTGGGGAGCAGTTCTTC. As protein: CAISEREGFGEQFF.